This T cell receptor beta chain stems from a study of blood T cell repertoires in COVID-19. Study overall: Samples came from the United States, Italy and Spain, spanning acute and convalescent COVID-19. Sources were T cells, B-cell-depleted T cells, or PBMCs; the material itself was cDNA or gDNA.

In the authors' workflow: Amplified reference gene primers provided the basis for estimating nucleated cell counts. Some clones are missing from TCRdb's copy, which holds only in-frame ones; the method was immunoSEQ multiplex PCR. The V and J calls and clone size are taken from that table; D and trimming were inferred from the DNA. The profile shows some 290,000 clones, approximately 87% of them singletons. Germline V gives CDR1 SGHVS, CDR2 FNYEAQ. V lost 6 bases to trimming and J lost 7 bases, with 19 bases between them. CDR3 length equals 16 residues. Enrolled during active infection, Seattle patients were then followed longitudinally.

The receptor's source is a woman aged 25 to 45 with COVID-19, enrolled during active disease. The rearrangement joins TRBV7-6 to TRBJ1-6, with a tentative D call TRBD1 (5 bases). Sequenced input: peripheral blood. The CDR3 sequence: CASSITGGIVNSPLHF. The DNA of the CDR3 is TGTGCCAGCAGTATAACAGGAGGGATTGTAAATTCACCCCTCCACTTT.